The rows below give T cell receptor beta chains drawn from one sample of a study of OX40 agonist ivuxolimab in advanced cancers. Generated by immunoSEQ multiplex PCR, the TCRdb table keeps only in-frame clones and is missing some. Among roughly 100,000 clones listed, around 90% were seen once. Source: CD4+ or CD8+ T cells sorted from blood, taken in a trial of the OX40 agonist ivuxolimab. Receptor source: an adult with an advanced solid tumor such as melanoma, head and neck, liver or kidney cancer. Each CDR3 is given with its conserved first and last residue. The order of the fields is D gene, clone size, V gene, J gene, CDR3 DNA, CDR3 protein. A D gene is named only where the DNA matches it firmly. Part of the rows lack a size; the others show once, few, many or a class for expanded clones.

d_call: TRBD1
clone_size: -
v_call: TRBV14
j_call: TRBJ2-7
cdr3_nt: TGTGCCAGCAGCCAACGGACAGGGTCGTCTTCCGAGCAGTACTTC
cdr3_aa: CASSQRTGSSSEQYF

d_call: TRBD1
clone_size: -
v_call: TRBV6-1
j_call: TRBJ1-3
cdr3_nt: TGTGCCAGCAGTGCTGGACAGGGTGGAAACACCATATATTTT
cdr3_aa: CASSAGQGGNTIYF

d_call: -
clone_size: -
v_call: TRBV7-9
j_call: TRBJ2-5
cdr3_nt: TGTGCCAGCAGCTTGCAGGGTACCCAAGAGACCCAGTACTTC
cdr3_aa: CASSLQGTQETQYF

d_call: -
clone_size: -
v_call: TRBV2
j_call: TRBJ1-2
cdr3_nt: TGTGCCAGCAAAAAGGGAGTCAGCACCAACTATGGCTACACCTTC
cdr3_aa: CASKKGVSTNYGYTF

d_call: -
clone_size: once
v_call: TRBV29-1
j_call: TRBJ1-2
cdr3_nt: TGCAGCGTTGGGGGAGTATATGGCTACACCTTC
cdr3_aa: CSVGGVYGYTF

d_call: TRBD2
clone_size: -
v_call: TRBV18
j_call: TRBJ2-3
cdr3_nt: TGTGCCAGCTCACCATCTAGCGGGGGCGGTCTGGGGACAGATACGCAGTATTTT
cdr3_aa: CASSPSSGGGLGTDTQYF

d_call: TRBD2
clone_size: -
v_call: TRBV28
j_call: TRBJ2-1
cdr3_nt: TGTGCCAGCAGTACCCTCTCGGGGGGGGCCTTTGGCAATGAGCAGTTCTTC
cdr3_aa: CASSTLSGGAFGNEQFF

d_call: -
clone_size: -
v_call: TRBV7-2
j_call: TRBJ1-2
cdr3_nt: TGTGCCAGCAGCCCGGGGACCTCAGCTAACTATGGCTACACCTTC
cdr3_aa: CASSPGTSANYGYTF

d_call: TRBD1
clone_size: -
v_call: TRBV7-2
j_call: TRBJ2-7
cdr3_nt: TGTGCCAGCAGCACCCGACAGGGGGCGGATGAGCAGTACTTC
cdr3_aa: CASSTRQGADEQYF

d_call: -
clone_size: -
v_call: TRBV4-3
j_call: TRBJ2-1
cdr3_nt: TGCGCCAGCAGCCAAACAGGTTTCAGTAATGAGCAGTTCTTC
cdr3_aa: CASSQTGFSNEQFF

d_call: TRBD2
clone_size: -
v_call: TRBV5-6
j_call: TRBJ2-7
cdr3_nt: TGTGCCAGCAGCTTGCGGAGCGGGGGGATATTATACGAGCAGTACTTC
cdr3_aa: CASSLRSGGILYEQYF